The 14 T cell receptor beta chains below were found in one sample sequenced in a study of blood T cell repertoires in COVID-19. Assay: immunoSEQ multiplex PCR; the TCRdb copy retains only in-frame clones and omits some. The data show some 150,000 clones, with nearly 80% seen just once and 11% to 15% held by the top ten. The sequencing input was peripheral blood. The receptor source for this set is a woman of 80 years or more with acute or convalescent COVID-19.

In its sample, this clone was seen many times. The rearrangement uses TRBV5-4 and TRBJ2-7, with 10 bases identical to TRBD1. Germline-derived CDR1 and CDR2 are SGHNT and YYREEE (reference sequence). V lost 5 bases and J lost 5; bases outside the gene matches: 7. This CDR3 is 14 amino acids long. The CDR3 region is CASSPGQGTHEQYF. CDR3 DNA sequence: TGTGCCAGCAGTCCGGGACAGGGGACCCACGAGCAGTACTTC.

This clone was detected only once. The junction does not match germline at one end; this may be a read error. The chain recombines TRBV7-7 with TRBJ2-7; D possibly corresponds to TRBD2 (6 bases). The germline CDR1 and CDR2 sequences are SSHAT and FNYEAQ (reference sequence). The CDR3 is 15 residues long. Here the CDR3 reads CASSLAPGSSYEQYF. CDR3 sequence (DNA): TGTGCTAGCAGCTTAGCGCCCGGGAGCTCCTACGAGCAGTACTTC.

This chain connects TRBV5-1 to TRBJ2-3, with 11 bases fitting TRBD1. The CDR3 is 15 amino acids. Per germline, CDR1 SGHRS and CDR2 YFSETQ. Trimming removed 4 bases from V and 4 bases from J; junction bases left unmatched: 5. CDR3 sequence (DNA): TGCGCCAGCAGCCACGGACAGGGGGCCCCAGATACGCAGTATTTT. It encodes CASSHGQGAPDTQYF.

This clone was counted a single time. The CDR3 loop reads CASSSYNSPLHF. The CDR3 nucleotides read TGTGCCAGCAGTTCGTATAATTCACCCCTCCACTTT. The J gene is TRBJ1-6, the V gene TRBV6-5; no firm D call. Germline V gene lookup returns CDR1 MNHEY and CDR2 SVGAGI. V shed 4 bases and J shed 4 bases, with 2 bases lying between them. The CDR3 length is 12 residues.

This chain links TRBV7-9 with TRBJ1-2; 9 bases fit TRBD1. Per the germline V gene, CDR1 is SEHNR and CDR2 is FQNEAQ (reference sequence). V lost 4 bases and J lost 5; bases outside the gene matches: 2. The CDR3 runs 13 residues. The CDR3 DNA is TGTGCCAGCAGCTCTGGACAGGGGTATGGCTACACCTTC. It encodes CASSSGQGYGYTF.

This clone came up a few times. The CDR3 DNA reads TGTGCCAGCAGCTTGCGCAGGGAGGCAGATACGCAGTATTTT. Its translation: CASSLRREADTQYF. The chain couples TRBV5-4 to TRBJ2-3, with D perhaps TRBD2 (6 bases). Germline V CDR1 and CDR2: SGHNT, YYREEE (reference sequence). V was shortened by 1 base and J by 4 bases, with 10 bases between the two germline ends. This CDR3 comprises 14 residues.

This clone was seen more than once but under ten times. The gene calls are TRBV7-9 and TRBJ1-3; 7 nucleotides agree with TRBD1. J gave up 8 bases and V 5 bases, and 9 bases lay outside the gene matches. This CDR3 is 14 amino acids long. Germline V gene data show CDR1 as SEHNR and CDR2 as FQNEAQ (reference sequence). The CDR3 region has the DNA TGTGCCAGCAGCCCAGACCCCAGGGGGGACACCATATATTTT. It encodes CASSPDPRGDTIYF. Variable domain in full (rest from reference TRBV7-9 and TRBJ1-3): DTGVSQNPRHKITKRGQNVTFRCDPISEHNRLYWYRQTLGQGPEFLTYFQNEAQLEKSRLLSDRFSAERPKGSFSTLEIQRTEQGDSAMYLCASSPDPRGDTIYFGEGSWLTVV.

The genes are TRBV4-1 and TRBJ2-7; possible D gene TRBD2, 6 bases. Trimming shortened V by 0 bases and J by 0 bases, and 9 bases separated the two germline ends. The CDR3 totals 15 residues. Looked up from germline, CDR1 is MGHRA and CDR2 is YSYEKL. CDR3 residues: CASSQDRGLSYEQYF. CDR3 DNA: TGCGCCAGCAGCCAAGATCGGGGACTCTCCTACGAGCAGTACTTC.

In nucleotides, the CDR3 is TGTGCCAGTGGCCCGACAGGTTACACTGAAGCTTTCTTT. The encoded protein is CASGPTGYTEAFF. The chain employs TRBV19 and TRBJ1-1; D possibly corresponds to TRBD1 (6 bases). V lost 8 bases, J lost 3 bases, and 13 bases lay in between. CDR1 is LNHDA and CDR2 is SQIVND in the germline V gene (reference sequence). The CDR3 has 13 amino acids.

The chain links TRBV4-1 to TRBJ1-1; 7 bases are shared with TRBD1. J was trimmed by 3 bases and V by 2 bases; bases with no gene match: 6. Germline V CDR1 and CDR2: MGHRA, YSYEKL. The CDR3 sequence is 15 residues long. CDR3 bases: TGCGCCAGCAGCCAAAAGGGACAGAGGGACACTGAAGCTTTCTTT. Protein: CASSQKGQRDTEAFF.

V usage is TRBV19 and J usage is TRBJ1-1; perhaps TRBD1 as D (6 bases). The CDR3 extends over 13 amino acids. CDR1 and CDR2 from the germline V gene are LNHDA and SQIVND (reference sequence). The V end was cut by 6 bases, the J end by 1 base, with 9 bases between. This CDR3 reads CASRQGPNTEAFF. CDR3 in DNA: TGTGCCAGTAGACAGGGCCCGAACACTGAAGCTTTCTTT.

The chain links TRBV19 to TRBJ2-7, with TRBD1 matching over 9 bases. CDR1 is LNHDA, CDR2 SQIVND, per germline (reference sequence). This CDR3 is 15 amino acids long. The V and J ends lost 10 bases and 8 bases, in that order; junction bases with no gene match: 18. CDR3 protein: CATTGTGPYPTKQYF. The CDR3 DNA reads TGTGCCACCACAGGGACAGGGCCCTACCCTACGAAGCAGTACTTC.

The chain uses TRBV27 and TRBJ2-7, with 9 bases that match TRBD2. This CDR3 region has 15 residues. The germline V gene has CDR1 MNHEY and CDR2 SMNVEV (reference sequence). Trimming cost V 5 bases and J 3 bases; bases outside gene matches: 8. CDR3 sequence (DNA): TGTGCCAGCAGTACTAGCGGGCACACAGGCTACGAGCAGTACTTC. It translates to CASSTSGHTGYEQYF.

This clone has just a few counts. The chain's CDR3 is CASSKSLNTEAFF. CDR3 coding DNA: TGTGCCAGCAGTAAGAGCTTGAACACTGAAGCTTTCTTT. The rearrangement uses TRBV28 and TRBJ1-1; the D is unclear. Trimming removed 5 bases at V and 0 bases at J, with 7 bases between. Germline assignment: CDR1 MDHEN and CDR2 SYDVKM. The CDR3 contains 13 residues.